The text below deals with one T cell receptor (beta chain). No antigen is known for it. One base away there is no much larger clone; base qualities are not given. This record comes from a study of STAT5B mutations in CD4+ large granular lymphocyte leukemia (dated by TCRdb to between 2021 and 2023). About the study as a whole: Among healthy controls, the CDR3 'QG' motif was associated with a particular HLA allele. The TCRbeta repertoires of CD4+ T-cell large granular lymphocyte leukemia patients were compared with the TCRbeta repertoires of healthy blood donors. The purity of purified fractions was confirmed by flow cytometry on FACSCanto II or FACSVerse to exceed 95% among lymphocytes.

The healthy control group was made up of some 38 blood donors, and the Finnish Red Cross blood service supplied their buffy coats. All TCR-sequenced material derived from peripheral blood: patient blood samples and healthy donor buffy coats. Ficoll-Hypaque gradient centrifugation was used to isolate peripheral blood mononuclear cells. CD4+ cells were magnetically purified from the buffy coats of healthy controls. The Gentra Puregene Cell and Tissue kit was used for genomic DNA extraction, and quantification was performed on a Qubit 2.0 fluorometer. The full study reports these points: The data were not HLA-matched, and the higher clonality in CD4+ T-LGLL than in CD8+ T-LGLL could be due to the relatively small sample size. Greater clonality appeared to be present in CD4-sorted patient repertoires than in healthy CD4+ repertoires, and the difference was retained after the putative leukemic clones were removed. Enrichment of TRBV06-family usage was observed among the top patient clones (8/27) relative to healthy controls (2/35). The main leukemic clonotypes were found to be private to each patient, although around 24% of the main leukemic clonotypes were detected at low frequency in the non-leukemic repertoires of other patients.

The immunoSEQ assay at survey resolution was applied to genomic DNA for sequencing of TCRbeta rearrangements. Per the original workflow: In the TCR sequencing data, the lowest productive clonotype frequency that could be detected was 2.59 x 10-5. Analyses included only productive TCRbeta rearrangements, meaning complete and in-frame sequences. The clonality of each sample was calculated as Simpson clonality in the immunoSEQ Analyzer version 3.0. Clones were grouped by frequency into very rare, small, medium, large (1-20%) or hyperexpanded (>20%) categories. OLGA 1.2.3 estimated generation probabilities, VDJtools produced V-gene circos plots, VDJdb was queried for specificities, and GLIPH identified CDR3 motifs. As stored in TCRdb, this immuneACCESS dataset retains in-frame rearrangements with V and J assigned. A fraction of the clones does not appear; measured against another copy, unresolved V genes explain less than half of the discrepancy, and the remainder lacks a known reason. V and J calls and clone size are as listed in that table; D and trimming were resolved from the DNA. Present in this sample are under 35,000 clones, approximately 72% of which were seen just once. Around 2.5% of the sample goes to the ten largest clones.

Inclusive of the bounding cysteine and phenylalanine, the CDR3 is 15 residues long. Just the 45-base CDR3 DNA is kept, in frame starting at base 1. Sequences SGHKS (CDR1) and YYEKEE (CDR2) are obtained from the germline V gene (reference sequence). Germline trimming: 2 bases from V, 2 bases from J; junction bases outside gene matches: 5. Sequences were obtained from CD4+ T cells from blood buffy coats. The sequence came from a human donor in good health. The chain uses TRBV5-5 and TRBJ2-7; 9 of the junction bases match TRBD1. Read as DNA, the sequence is TGTGCCAGCAGCTTACGGACAGGGGAAGCCTACGAGCAGTACTTC. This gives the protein CASSLRTGEAYEQYF.